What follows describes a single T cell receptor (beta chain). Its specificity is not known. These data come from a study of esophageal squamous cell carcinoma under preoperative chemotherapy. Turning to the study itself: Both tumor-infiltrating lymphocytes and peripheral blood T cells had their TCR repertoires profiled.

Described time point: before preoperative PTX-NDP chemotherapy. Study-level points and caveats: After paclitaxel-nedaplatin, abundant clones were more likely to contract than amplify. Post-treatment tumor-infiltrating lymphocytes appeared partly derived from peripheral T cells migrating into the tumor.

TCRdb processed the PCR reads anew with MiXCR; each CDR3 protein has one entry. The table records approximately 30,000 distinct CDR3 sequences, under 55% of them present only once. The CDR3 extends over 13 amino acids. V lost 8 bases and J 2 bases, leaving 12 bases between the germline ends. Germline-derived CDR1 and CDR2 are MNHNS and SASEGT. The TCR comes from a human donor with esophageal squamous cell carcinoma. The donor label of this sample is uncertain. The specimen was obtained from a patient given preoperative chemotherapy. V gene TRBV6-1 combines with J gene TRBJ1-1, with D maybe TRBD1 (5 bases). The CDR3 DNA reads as TGTGCCAGCGACAGATCACTTAACACTGAAGCTTTCTTT. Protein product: CASDRSLNTEAFF.